Listed below are T cell receptor beta chains from one sample, sequenced in a study of human T cells and chemical hapten exposure. Each CDR3 protein gets one entry after TCRdb re-called the RACE reads with MiXCR. The sample contains under 450,000 distinct CDR3 sequences, roughly 4.8% of which appear only once. This material consisted of whole blood, taken in connection with sensitization to the hapten diphenylcyclopropenone (DPC). All receptors come from a woman aged 50 to 60 with alopecia areata. Some clones in this sample may be carry-over from other donors' samples. Both conserved end residues are part of each CDR3. D genes are given only for firm matches. The size entry is marked missing in some rows and otherwise reads once, few, many or a size class.

v_call,j_call,d_call,clone_size,cdr3_nt,cdr3_aa
TRBV12-5,TRBJ2-1,.,many,TGTGCTAGTGGTTTGTACGGGGGGCACTACAATGAGCAGTTCTTC,CASGLYGGHYNEQFF
TRBV6-5,TRBJ1-1,.,many,TGTGCCAGCAGTTACACGGGGGCGCTGACTGAAGCTTTCTTT,CASSYTGALTEAFF
TRBV6-5,TRBJ1-2,.,few,TGTGCCACCTGGGACGCTGACTATGGCTACACCTTC,CATWDADYGYTF
TRBV24-1,TRBJ1-5,.,few,TGTGCCACCAGTCCGGCGACAGGCCGCGCTGATCAGCCCCAGCATTTT,CATSPATGRADQPQHF
TRBV7-2,TRBJ1-2,.,few,TGTGCCAGCAGCTTAGAAGCGGGAAGAGGGGGTTACACCTTC,CASSLEAGRGGYTF
TRBV20-1,TRBJ2-7,.,few,TGCAGTGCCCCACGGCTTGGAGACGAGCAGTACTTC,CSAPRLGDEQYF
TRBV5-1,TRBJ1-1,.,many,TGCGCCAGGACCAGGTCGACTGAAGCTTTCTTT,CARTRSTEAFF
TRBV2,TRBJ1-2,.,few,TGTGCCAGCAGTGAAGGAGCGGGAGGGGCAACTGGCTACACCTTC,CASSEGAGGATGYTF
TRBV20-1,TRBJ2-4,.,many,TGCAGTGCTAGGCCCCAAGGACAAAGCGCCATTCAGTACTTC,CSARPQGQSAIQYF
TRBV30,TRBJ2-1,.,few,TGTGCCTGGAGTGTAATCTACCCATCAGTCGCGTTCTTC,CAWSVIYPSVAFF
TRBV5-1,TRBJ2-7,TRBD2,few,TGCGCCAGCAGCTCGGGACTAGCGGCTTCCTACGAGCAGTACTTC,CASSSGLAASYEQYF
TRBV20-1,TRBJ2-3,TRBD1,many,TGCAGTGTCCCGACAGGGCCTAGCACAGATACGCAGTATTTT,CSVPTGPSTDTQYF
TRBV7-2,TRBJ2-5,TRBD2,few,TGTGCCAGCAGCTTAAGAGGAGCGGGGGGGAGAGAGACCCAGTACTTC,CASSLRGAGGRETQYF
TRBV5-1,TRBJ2-3,.,.,TGCGCCAGCAGCGATAGCTCTAGCACAGATACGCAGTATTTT,CASSDSSSTDTQYF
TRBV7-9,TRBJ1-1,.,many,TGTGCCAGCAGCAAAGGGCGGCTGAACACTGAAGCTTTCTTT,CASSKGRLNTEAFF
TRBV29-1,TRBJ2-6,.,many,TGCAGCGTTGCTTTTCAAGGCGGGACGGGCTCTGGGGCCAACGTCCTGACTTTC,CSVAFQGGTGSGANVLTF
TRBV7-2,TRBJ1-2,TRBD1,few,TGTGCCAGCAGCCCCCGGACAGGGTGGTCGGGCTACACCTTC,CASSPRTGWSGYTF
TRBV27,TRBJ2-3,TRBD2,.,TGTGTCAGCAGTTTAATCGCGGGACTAGCGGGAGCTCAAGATACGCAGTATTTT,CVSSLIAGLAGAQDTQYF
TRBV6-5,TRBJ1-5,.,few,TGTGCCAGCAGCGCAACTTGGGGGACCAATCAGCCCCAGCATTTT,CASSATWGTNQPQHF
TRBV2,TRBJ2-7,.,many,TGTGCCAGCAGTGAGTCGACATATGCAAACGAGCAGTACTTC,CASSESTYANEQYF
TRBV2,TRBJ2-3,TRBD2,many,TGTGCCAGCAGGGGGACTAGCGGGAGTTCAGATACGCAGTATTTT,CASRGTSGSSDTQYF
TRBV27,TRBJ2-5,TRBD1,few,TGTGCCAGCAGTACGGGACAGGGAGTTGTTGGGCAAGAGACCCAGTACTTC,CASSTGQGVVGQETQYF
TRBV6-5,TRBJ2-7,.,few,TGTGCCAGCAGTTACTCGGGGCAGGGCGAGCAGTACTTC,CASSYSGQGEQYF
TRBV5-6,TRBJ2-2,.,few,TGTGCCAGCAGCCTCGACAGAGGATGGAACACCGGGGAGCTGTTTTTT,CASSLDRGWNTGELFF
TRBV6-1,TRBJ1-5,TRBD1,many,TGTGCCAGCAATCCAGGGGGGCGCAATCAGCCCCAGCATTTT,CASNPGGRNQPQHF
TRBV7-3,TRBJ2-1,TRBD2,many,TGTGCCAGCAGCTTATTGGGACTAGCGGGTAGGGATGAGCAGTTCTTC,CASSLLGLAGRDEQFF
TRBV6-2/TRBV6-3,TRBJ2-2,TRBD2,many,TGTGCCAGCAGACCAGCGGGGGACCCCACCGGGGAGCTGTTTTTT,CASRPAGDPTGELFF